This T cell receptor beta chain was identified in a study of blood T cell repertoires in COVID-19 (dated by TCRdb to between 2020 and 2021). At the level of the whole study: Recovered participants in ImmuneRACE Cohort 3 were defined by two consecutive negative NP/OP PCR tests, clearance by a healthcare professional, or resolution of symptoms. The material from the prospective study consisted of cDNA or gDNA derived from T cells, B-cell-depleted T cells, or PBMCs. Where HLA class I and class II types were available, the types were taken from metadata supplied by the sample provider, not from assay-based typing. Samples covering the acute and convalescent phases of COVID-19 were provided by collaborators in the United States, Italy and Spain. Samples were obtained from the ongoing ImmuneRACE study (first 160 participants) and from 1,200 or so subjects provided by 6 global collaborators. Subjects who had been exposed to COVID-19, were actively infected with it, or had recovered from it provided the deeply sampled blood TCRbeta repertoires that made up the dataset. The sample metadata nearly always contained a de-identified subject ID, COVID-19 status, age in years and sex. The repertoires were released in a freely available public database intended as a resource for research on the immune response to SARS-CoV-2.

Participants in the prospective study were enrolled through a virtual design, were aged about 18 to 100 years, and lived in some 24 United States geographic areas. Cohort assignment in the prospective study relied on participant-reported clinical history from a screening survey and a study questionnaire. Mobile phlebotomists in the prospective study collected whole blood, serum and a nasopharyngeal or oropharyngeal swab from every participant. Participants in the prospective study had the option to provide additional blood draws and questionnaires over an approximately 2-month period. Before DNA extraction, blood samples from the prospective study were shipped at room temperature or frozen. The immunoSEQ Assay, a bias-controlled multiplex PCR, was used to amplify TCRbeta CDR3 regions from genomic DNA. The authors' analysis ran thus. The number of nucleated cells in each sample was estimated by amplification of reference gene primers within the assay. To quantify the absolute abundance of each unique TCRbeta CDR3 rearrangement, sequence reads were collapsed and filtered. Productive Simpson clonality was computed per sample as the square root of Simpson's diversity index over productive rearrangements. TCRdb took over this immuneACCESS table, retaining in-frame rearrangements with V and J assigned. Such tables are incomplete; in checked studies, under half of the missing clones stem from an unresolved V gene, and the remainder is unexplained. That table supplies the V and J calls and clone size; D and trimming were determined from the DNA. Counted in this sample were approximately 250,000 clones; 88% of them appeared once. Of the sample, approximately 2% is held by the ten largest clones.

The research as a whole found: Clinical and demographic metadata were provided uncurated, with the amount varying by source and participant.

V is pruned by 4 bases and J by 3 bases, leaving 4 bases of the junction without a gene match. According to the germline V gene (reference sequence), CDR1 reads MNHNY and CDR2 reads SVGAGI. The CDR3 sequence holds 14 residues, the cysteine and phenylalanine included. Only the CDR3 DNA stays, 42 bases, in frame from base 1. Remarks on this clone: Which antigen it targets is not known. One base away there is no much larger clone; base qualities are not given.

This receptor was identified in a woman aged 55-69 years in a cohort exposed to, infected with or recovered from COVID-19 (not recorded which). The sequenced sample consisted of PBMCs or T cells enriched from blood (not recorded which). Recombination joined TRBV6-6 with TRBJ2-7, and 9 junction bases match TRBD2. The DNA sequence is TGTGCCAGCAGTTCGGGACTAGCCTTCTACGAGCAGTACTTC. Its protein is CASSSGLAFYEQYF.